This entry lists 12 T cell receptor beta chains sequenced from one sample in a study of OX40 agonist ivuxolimab in advanced cancers. The method was immunoSEQ multiplex PCR; TCRdb's version includes in-frame clones alone and lacks a portion of them. Counted here are under 150,000 clones, 90% occurring once; the ten biggest clones make up around 1%. Source: CD4+ or CD8+ T cells sorted from blood, taken in a trial of the OX40 agonist ivuxolimab. The receptors stem from an adult with an advanced solid tumor such as melanoma, head and neck, liver or kidney cancer.

The gene calls are TRBV6-1 and TRBJ1-2, with 9 bases fitting TRBD1. Germline V gene lookup returns CDR1 MNHNS and CDR2 SASEGT. Losses at the gene ends were 4 bases for V and 3 bases for J; bases not matched to a gene: 3. The CDR3 runs 14 residues. CDR3 region: CASSGQGEYYGYTF. The DNA for the CDR3 is TGTGCCAGCAGTGGACAGGGGGAGTACTATGGCTACACCTTC.

The chain has TRBV6-6 and TRBJ2-7; no firm D call. Germline V lookup: CDR1 MNHNY, CDR2 SVGAGI (reference sequence). This CDR3 contains 12 residues. V was pared by 2 bases and J by 2 bases, with 4 bases between. This CDR3 is CASSYEAYEQYF. CDR3 DNA: TGTGCCAGCAGTTACGAGGCCTACGAGCAGTACTTC.

This chain uses TRBV7-2 with TRBJ2-7; D remains unclear. With 5 bases removed from V and 0 bases from J, the gap between germline ends came to 11 bases. From germline, CDR1 is SGHTA and CDR2 FQGNSA. This CDR3 is 14 amino acids long. CDR3 coding DNA: TGTGCCAGCAGCCTCCTCTCTAGCTCCTACGAGCAGTACTTC. It encodes CASSLLSSSYEQYF.

The chain links TRBV7-3 to TRBJ2-5, with D tentatively TRBD1 or TRBD2 (6 bases each). V lost 5 bases and J lost 2, with 15 bases in between. Germline V gene data show CDR1 as SGHTA and CDR2 as FQGTGA. The CDR3 sequence is 15 residues long. CDR3 sequence reads: CASSPLGGGQETQYF. CDR3 DNA sequence: TGTGCCAGCAGCCCCCTAGGGGGAGGTCAAGAGACCCAGTACTTC.

This clone has just a few counts. J is TRBJ1-1 and V is TRBV28; D remains unclear. V was shortened by 3 bases and J by 3 bases, with 11 bases between the two germline ends. CDR1 is MDHEN and CDR2 is SYDVKM in the germline V gene. This CDR3 spans 14 amino acids. The CDR3 coding sequence is TGTGCCAGCAGTTTGCGGTTGGTGTACACTGAAGCTTTCTTT. Encoded protein: CASSLRLVYTEAFF. The full variable domain, with the rest looked up from reference TRBV28 and TRBJ1-1, is DVKVTQSSRYLVKRTGEKVFLECVQDMDHENMFWYRQDPGLGLRLIYFSYDVKMKEKGDIPEGYSVSREKKERFSLILESASTNQTSMYLCASSLRLVYTEAFFGQGTRLTVV.

The chain employs TRBV5-1 and TRBJ2-1, with a weak D call TRBD2 (6 bases). The V gene's germline CDR1 is SGHRS and CDR2 YFSETQ. The CDR3 is made up of 14 amino acids. The ends were cut back, 2 bases at V and 4 bases at J, with 10 bases in the middle. CDR3 residues: CASSFAGGYNEQFF. In DNA, the CDR3 is TGCGCCAGCAGCTTCGCCGGAGGGTACAATGAGCAGTTCTTC.

The V gene is TRBV7-3, the J gene TRBJ2-7, with 8 bases identical to TRBD2. Germline V CDR1 and CDR2: SGHTA, FQGTGA. The V segment lost 5 bases and the J segment 5 bases; nucleotides outside the gene matches: 11. The CDR3 runs 15 residues. The CDR3 DNA reads TGTGCCAGCAGCCCCTCGTCAGCGGGAGACCACGAGCAGTACTTC. Amino acid sequence: CASSPSSAGDHEQYF.

The chain employs TRBV7-2 and TRBJ2-6; D possibly corresponds to TRBD1 (5 bases). The V gene's germline CDR1 is SGHTA and CDR2 FQGNSA. This CDR3 is 14 amino acids long. V lost 4 bases and J 4 bases, leaving 8 bases between the germline ends. CDR3 nucleotides: TGTGCCAGCAGCTCTTACAGGGGGGCCAACGTCCTGACTTTC. As protein: CASSSYRGANVLTF.

This clone was seen only a few times. The J gene is TRBJ2-7, the V gene TRBV7-9; D possibly matches TRBD1 or TRBD2 (5 bases each). The CDR3 length is 13 residues. V was cut by 3 bases and J by 5 bases, with 11 bases left in between. CDR1 and CDR2 from the germline V gene are SEHNR and FQNEAQ (reference sequence). CDR3 sequence: CASSLAGTHEQYF. CDR3 nucleotide sequence: TGTGCCAGCAGCTTGGCAGGGACCCACGAGCAGTACTTC.

The chain employs TRBV21-1 and TRBJ2-1; TRBD1 reflects the table's D call only, with no check against the DNA. TRBV21-1 is listed as a pseudogene. This CDR3 is 15 amino acids long. The chain's CDR3 is CASSNGRGKDNEQFF. CDR3 in DNA: TGTGCCAGCAGCAATGGCAGGGGAAAGGACAATGAGCAGTTCTTC.

V is TRBV6-5 and J is TRBJ1-1; 7 nucleotides line up with TRBD1. The CDR3 spans 13 residues. Germline V gene sequence: CDR1 MNHEY, CDR2 SVGAGI. J lost 1 base, V lost 5 bases, and 1 base had no gene match. The CDR3 DNA follows: TGTGCCAGCAGTAACAGGGGGAACACTGAAGCTTTCTTT. Its protein product is CASSNRGNTEAFF.

V usage is TRBV27 and J usage is TRBJ2-3; the D gene could be TRBD1 or TRBD2 (5 bases each). This CDR3 has 14 amino acids. V lost 4 bases and J 4 bases, leaving 12 bases between the germline ends. CDR1 is MNHEY and CDR2 is SMNVEV in the germline V gene (reference sequence). The CDR3 loop is CASSSGGFADTQYF. The CDR3 DNA follows: TGTGCCAGCAGTTCTGGGGGTTTCGCAGATACGCAGTATTTT.